Following are 28 T cell receptor beta chains from one sample sequenced in a study of naive and memory T cell subsets. Two oligonucleotides, mixed equimolar, formed the beta constant-region primer covering TRBC1 and TRBC2. Four rounds of PCR amplified the ligated cDNA using nested alpha and beta constant-region primers plus SP2. Using its own MiXCR run on the UMI-ligation and nested PCR reads, TCRdb lists one record per CDR3 protein. The repertoire includes 80,000 to 95,000 distinct CDR3 sequences, 9% of them detected once, and roughly 1.2% sits in the top ten. Sample: naive CD8+ T cells from blood. These receptors were obtained from a human donor in good health.

This clonotype has just a few counts. V is TRBV29-1 and J is TRBJ1-2; tentative D call: TRBD1 (6 bases). From germline, CDR1 is SQVTM and CDR2 ANQGSEA. This CDR3 is built from 12 residues. The V gene lost 4 bases and the J gene lost 6 bases, with 12 bases spanning the gap. This CDR3 reads CSVVHREHGYTF. DNA for the CDR3: TGCAGCGTTGTCCACAGGGAACATGGCTACACCTTC.

This clonotype was found many times. The rearrangement uses TRBV5-1 and TRBJ2-7; D perhaps matches TRBD1 (5 bases). V was shortened by 4 bases and J by 1 base, with 12 bases between the two germline ends. The germline V gene encodes CDR1 SGHRS and CDR2 YFSETQ. This CDR3 spans 14 amino acids. CDR3 protein: CASSLTDSSYEQYF. DNA of the CDR3: TGCGCCAGCAGCCTGACAGACAGTTCCTACGAGCAGTACTTC.

This clonotype was seen only a few times. The chain joins TRBV5-1 to TRBJ2-7, with 8 bases that match TRBD1. Germline CDR1 reads SGHRS; CDR2 reads YFSETQ. CDR3 length: 13 amino acids. The junction had 4 bases not matched to a gene; V was cut back by 4 bases and J by 4 bases. This CDR3 reads CASSTDRAYEQYF. CDR3 sequence (DNA): TGCGCCAGCAGCACGGACAGGGCATACGAGCAGTACTTC.

The chain recombines TRBV10-3 with TRBJ2-7, with D possibly being TRBD1 (6 bases). The CDR3 runs to 12 residues. Germline V gene data show CDR1 as ENHRY and CDR2 as SYGVKD. V was trimmed by 10 bases and J by 1 base, leaving 11 bases between them. The CDR3: CATTTGSYEQYF. For the CDR3, the DNA is TGTGCCACTACGACAGGATCCTACGAGCAGTACTTC.

This clonotype has only a few counts. The chain links TRBV4-2 to TRBJ2-5, with 9 positions matching TRBD2. CDR3 length equals 17 residues. Germline values: CDR1 LGHNA, CDR2 YNFKEQ. V was pared by 1 base and J by 5 bases, with 11 bases of the junction left unmatched. The CDR3 sequence is CASSQGRSGSDRETQYF. The CDR3 bases are TGTGCCAGCAGCCAAGGACGTAGCGGGAGTGATCGGGAGACCCAGTACTTC.

The gene calls are TRBV6-5 and TRBJ2-3; tentatively, D is TRBD1 or TRBD2 (5 bases each). This CDR3 spans 15 amino acids. CDR1 and CDR2 (germline): MNHEY, SVGAGI. Deletions cut 0 bases from V and 1 base from J, with 8 bases between. The CDR3 DNA sequence: TGTGCCAGCAGTTACTCATTGGGGGGCACAGATACGCAGTATTTT. Residues: CASSYSLGGTDTQYF.

This clonotype has ten or more counts. V and J are TRBV7-9 and TRBJ2-3, with D maybe TRBD1 (5 bases). This CDR3 spans 15 amino acids. V was cut by 5 bases and J by 6 bases, with 18 bases left in between. Germline CDR1 SEHNR, CDR2 FQNEAQ (reference sequence). In DNA, the CDR3 is TGTGCCAGCAGCCGGCTGTGGCAGGGATTCGATACGCAGTATTTT. It codes for CASSRLWQGFDTQYF.

The chain carries TRBV7-9 and TRBJ1-4; D unresolved. The germline V gene has CDR1 SEHNR and CDR2 FQNEAQ (reference sequence). The CDR3 is 15 amino acids. V was shortened by 5 bases and J by 0 bases, with 10 bases between the two germline ends. The CDR3 nucleotides are TGTGCCAGCAGCCCATGGACTACAACTAATGAAAAACTGTTTTTT. Translation gives CASSPWTTTNEKLFF.

At least ten counts were recorded for this clonotype. The chain couples TRBV10-3 to TRBJ2-7; 12 bases fit TRBD2. The germline CDR1 and CDR2 sequences are ENHRY and SYGVKD. The CDR3 has 15 amino acids. V shed 9 bases, J shed 6 bases, and the junction held 12 bases outside the gene matches. The DNA of the CDR3 is TGTGCCATTCAAACGTCTAGCGGGAGGGCCGGCGAGCAGTACTTC. Its translation: CAIQTSSGRAGEQYF.

This clonotype has ten or more counts. The gene calls are TRBV10-1 and TRBJ2-7; no firm D call. Germline-derived CDR1 and CDR2 are WNHNN and SYGVQD (reference sequence). V was clipped by 0 bases and J by 2 bases, with 8 bases between them. This CDR3 is 14 amino acids long. The CDR3 region is CASSESVRAYEQYF. The CDR3, as DNA: TGCGCCAGCAGTGAGTCGGTACGGGCCTACGAGCAGTACTTC.

The chain links TRBV7-8 to TRBJ1-5; D not resolved. CDR3 length equals 16 residues. Per the germline V gene, CDR1 is SGHVS and CDR2 is FQNEAQ. V was pared by 0 bases and J by 0 bases, with 9 bases between. CDR3: CASSLAMGSSNQPQHF. The CDR3 DNA reads as TGTGCCAGCAGCTTAGCGATGGGGAGTAGCAATCAGCCCCAGCATTTT.

This clonotype was recorded many times. The V and J genes are TRBV10-3 and TRBJ2-3; no firm D call. V shed 9 bases and J shed 1 base, with 11 bases lying between them. CDR1 and CDR2 from the germline V gene are ENHRY and SYGVKD. The CDR3 spans 13 residues. CDR3 amino acids: CAIGPSRTDTQYF. The CDR3 DNA is TGTGCCATAGGGCCTTCGCGCACAGATACGCAGTATTTT.

This clonotype was seen at least ten times. This sequence joins TRBV27 and TRBJ2-1; 9 bases match TRBD2. CDR1 and CDR2 (germline): MNHEY, SMNVEV (reference sequence). The CDR3 runs to 13 residues. The ends lost 0 bases at V and 14 bases at J; junction bases unmatched: 5. The CDR3 loop reads CASSLSRTSVKFF. In nucleotides, the CDR3 is TGTGCCAGCAGTTTATCGAGGACTAGCGTAAAGTTCTTC.

This clonotype has more than one count but fewer than ten. V gene TRBV29-1 combines with J gene TRBJ1-6; 7 bases align to TRBD1. The CDR3 totals 14 residues. Germline V gives CDR1 SQVTM, CDR2 ANQGSEA. With V trimmed by 3 bases and J by 9 bases, 8 bases remained unmatched. Written as DNA, the CDR3 is TGCAGCGTTGATTCCGGGACAGCCGGTTCACCCCTCCACTTT. It encodes CSVDSGTAGSPLHF.

CDR3 coding DNA: TGTGCCTGGACGACAGGGGTAGGCTACGAGCAGTACTTC. Residues: CAWTTGVGYEQYF. The genes are TRBV30 and TRBJ2-7; 8 bases are shared with TRBD1. The CDR3 loop spans 13 amino acids. Germline trimming cut 4 bases from V and 3 bases from J; bases unmatched to any gene: 5. Germline-derived CDR1 and CDR2 are GTSNPN and SVGIG (reference sequence).

The V call is TRBV19, the J call TRBJ2-2; D unclear. CDR3 length: 13 residues. Germline V gives CDR1 LNHDA, CDR2 SQIVND (reference sequence). V shed 5 bases and J shed 2 bases, with 6 bases lying between them. The CDR3: CASSWGNTGELFF. The DNA for the CDR3 is TGTGCCAGTAGTTGGGGAAACACCGGGGAGCTGTTTTTT.

The sample holds many counts of this clonotype. This chain uses TRBV7-9 with TRBJ2-7; possibly TRBD2 for D (7 bases). The CDR3 totals 12 residues. V shed 3 bases and J shed 6 bases, with 9 bases lying between them. Germline V lookup: CDR1 SEHNR, CDR2 FQNEAQ (reference sequence). DNA for the CDR3: TGTGCCAGCAGCTTGGGAGGGGGCGAGCAGTACTTC. This codes for CASSLGGGEQYF.

This clonotype has a handful of counts. Since no conserved phenylalanine or tryptophan closes the CDR3, a read error is the likely cause. The J gene is TRBJ2-5, the V gene TRBV27; perhaps TRBD1 as D (6 bases). The CDR3 loop spans 14 amino acids. Germline loops: CDR1 MNHEY, CDR2 SMNVEV (reference sequence). CDR3 in amino acids: CASSLSQGIETQYI. Written as DNA, the CDR3 is TGTGCCAGCAGTCTATCACAGGGTATCGAAACCCAGTACATC.

This clonotype has just a few counts. The V call is TRBV12-5, the J call TRBJ2-3; the D is unclear. Trimming pared 3 bases from V and 1 base from J, leaving 8 bases between. Germline-derived CDR1 and CDR2 are LGHNT and FRNRAP. The CDR3 totals 14 residues. As DNA, the CDR3 is TGTGCTAGTGGTTTCGCGACACGCACAGATACGCAGTATTTT. This codes for CASGFATRTDTQYF.

A few counts support this clonotype. The chain links TRBV29-1 to TRBJ2-1; TRBD2 matches 14 bases. V shed 5 bases, J shed 1 base, and the junction held 10 bases outside the gene matches. There are 18 residues in the CDR3. The germline gives CDR1 SQVTM, CDR2 ANQGSEA. CDR3 loop: CSVTGLAGGKVSYNEQFF. The CDR3 coding sequence is TGCAGCGTTACCGGACTAGCGGGAGGTAAAGTGTCCTACAATGAGCAGTTCTTC.

This clonotype appeared many times. The chain employs TRBV28 and TRBJ1-1; D gene uncertain. Trimming pared 6 bases from V and 1 base from J, leaving 6 bases between. The CDR3 has 12 amino acids. The germline V gene has CDR1 MDHEN and CDR2 SYDVKM. In DNA form, the CDR3 reads TGTGCCAGCAGGGACCCGAACACTGAAGCTTTCTTT. Its translation is CASRDPNTEAFF.

This clonotype was seen a handful of times. This chain joins TRBV4-2 and TRBJ1-2; D perhaps matches TRBD1 (6 bases). V gave up 0 bases and J gave up 4 bases, with 18 bases separating them. Germline-derived CDR1 and CDR2 are LGHNA and YNFKEQ. The CDR3 runs to 17 residues. In nucleotides, the CDR3 is TGTGCCAGCAGCCAAGAAATTTCGTCACAGGGCAGCTATGGCTACACCTTC. This gives the protein CASSQEISSQGSYGYTF.

The sample holds many counts of this clonotype. The chain couples TRBV6-2 or TRBV6-3 to TRBJ2-7; D ambiguous. V was cut by 5 bases and J by 0 bases, with 11 bases left in between. The V gene's germline CDR1 is MNHEY and CDR2 SVGEGT. This CDR3 spans 14 amino acids. As DNA, the CDR3 is TGTGCCAGCAGTGCGGACCTGAGCTCCTACGAGCAGTACTTC. Translated: CASSADLSSYEQYF.

This clonotype was counted only a few times. The chain recombines TRBV14 with TRBJ2-2; possible D gene TRBD1, 5 bases. Germline CDR1 and CDR2: SGHDN and FVKESK. The CDR3 has 16 amino acids. V was trimmed by 0 bases and J by 0 bases, leaving 8 bases between them. DNA for the CDR3: TGTGCCAGCAGCCAAGAATACAGGCCGAACACCGGGGAGCTGTTTTTT. Translating it yields CASSQEYRPNTGELFF.

This clonotype was seen ten or more times. The CDR3 sequence: CASSAEPSGTYNEQFF. The CDR3 DNA reads as TGTGCCAGCAGCGCCGAACCTAGCGGGACTTACAATGAGCAGTTCTTC. The chain couples TRBV13 to TRBJ2-1, with 9 bases lining up with TRBD2. V trimming: 5 bases; J trimming: 4 bases; junction bases outside the gene matches: 9. Germline V gene lookup returns CDR1 PRHDT and CDR2 FYEKMQ (reference sequence). The CDR3 covers 16 residues.

This clonotype was seen repeatedly, ten times or more. J is TRBJ2-7 and V is TRBV3-1; D is ambiguous. From germline, CDR1 is LGHDT and CDR2 YNNKEL (reference sequence). The CDR3 loop spans 15 amino acids. V lost 4 bases to trimming and J lost 0 bases, with 13 bases between them. The CDR3 nucleotides are TGTGCCAGCAGCCCTCGGCGCTCCCACTCCTACGAGCAGTACTTC. This codes for CASSPRRSHSYEQYF.

This clonotype is a singleton in its sample. The chain couples TRBV6-5 to TRBJ2-1; 11 nucleotides align to TRBD2. Germline V gives CDR1 MNHEY, CDR2 SVGAGI. Losses at the gene ends were 10 bases for V and 4 bases for J; bases not matched to a gene: 6. There are 14 residues in the CDR3. CDR3 in DNA: TGTGCCACTCACTCTAGCGGGGGGTACAATGAGCAGTTCTTC. As protein: CATHSSGGYNEQFF.

The chain has TRBV7-9 and TRBJ2-1; D is unresolved. This CDR3 region has 12 residues. Germline loops: CDR1 SEHNR, CDR2 FQNEAQ (reference sequence). Trimming pared 4 bases from V and 3 bases from J, leaving 4 bases between. For the CDR3, the DNA is TGTGCCAGCAGCTCAAACTACAATGAGCAGTTCTTC. It translates to CASSSNYNEQFF.